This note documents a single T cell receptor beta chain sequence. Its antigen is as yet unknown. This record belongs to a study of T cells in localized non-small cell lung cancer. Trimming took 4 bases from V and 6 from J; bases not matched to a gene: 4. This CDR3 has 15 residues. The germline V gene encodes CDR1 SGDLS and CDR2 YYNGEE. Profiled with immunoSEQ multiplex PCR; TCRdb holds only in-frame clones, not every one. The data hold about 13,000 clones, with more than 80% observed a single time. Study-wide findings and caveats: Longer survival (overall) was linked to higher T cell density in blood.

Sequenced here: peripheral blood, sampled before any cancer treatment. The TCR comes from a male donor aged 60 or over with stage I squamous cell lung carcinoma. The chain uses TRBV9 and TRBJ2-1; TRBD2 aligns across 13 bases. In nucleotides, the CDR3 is TGTGCCAGCAGCCCCCGGACTAGCGGGGGCAATGAGCAGTTCTTC. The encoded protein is CASSPRTSGGNEQFF. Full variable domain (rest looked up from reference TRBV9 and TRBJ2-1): DSGVTQTPKHLITATGQRVTLRCSPRSGDLSVYWYQQSLDQGLQFLIQYYNGEERAKGNILERFSAQQFPDLHSELNLSSLELGDSALYFCASSPRTSGGNEQFFGPGTRLTVL.